The 14 T cell receptor beta chains in this list originate from one sample, sequenced in a study of blood T cells in healthy people across ages. A second PCR, run for roughly 7 to 12 cycles, used a sample-barcoded 5' primer plus a J-beta primer mix. MiXCR was run by TCRdb on the 5' RACE reads, yielding one entry per CDR3 protein. The data hold about 1.8 million distinct CDR3 sequences, with roughly 52% observed a single time. Specimen: blood. The source of these receptors is a middle-aged woman in good health.

As regards this clonotype: A read error may explain this, as a much larger clone is one base away. The chain combines TRBV27 with TRBJ2-5; 7 bases agree with TRBD2. Trimming removed 6 bases from V and 2 bases from J; junction bases left unmatched: 3. The CDR3 is 13 residues long. Germline CDR1 MNHEY, CDR2 SMNVEV (reference sequence). The CDR3 coding sequence is TGTGCCAGCAGAGTGGGACTACAAGAGACCCAGTACTTC. Its translation: CASRVGLQETQYF.

The rearrangement uses TRBV6-2 or TRBV6-3 and TRBJ1-2; D unclear. Germline-derived CDR1 and CDR2 are MNHEY and SVGEGT. CDR3 length: 15 amino acids. With 5 bases removed from V and 6 bases from J, the gap between germline ends came to 19 bases. The CDR3 spells CASSPYKRGRDGYTF. The CDR3 DNA sequence: TGTGCCAGCAGTCCCTACAAGCGAGGTCGGGATGGCTACACCTTC.

This clonotype was observed a few times. The chain couples TRBV11-2 to TRBJ2-5, with TRBD1 identical over 9 bases. V shed 4 bases and J 3 bases; nucleotides not matched to a gene: 9. The germline V gene encodes CDR1 SGHAT and CDR2 FQNNGV. This CDR3 is built from 16 residues. The CDR3 DNA reads TGTGCCAGCAGCTCACCCAAACGGACAGGGGAAGAGACCCAGTACTTC. It encodes CASSSPKRTGEETQYF.

The chain has TRBV5-1 and TRBJ1-2, with a possible D match to TRBD1 (6 bases). Between the trimmed V and J ends, which lost 2 bases and 5 bases, there was a span of 25 bases. Germline loops: CDR1 SGHRS, CDR2 YFSETQ. CDR3 length: 18 amino acids. The CDR3 DNA reads as TGCGCCAGCAGCTTTCTCCTTGGACATCAAGGGGGGCATTATGGCTACACCTTC. Encoded protein: CASSFLLGHQGGHYGYTF.

The V and J genes are TRBV12-3 or TRBV12-4 and TRBJ1-5; D gene uncertain. This CDR3 is 13 amino acids long. Deletions cut 1 base from V and 9 bases from J, with 10 bases between. CDR3 in amino acids: CASSLELGRPQHF. For the CDR3, the DNA is TGTGCCAGCAGTTTAGAGCTTGGGAGGCCCCAGCATTTT.

The chain links TRBV7-9 to TRBJ2-5; 7 nucleotides align to TRBD2. The J call is in doubt because the DNA end fits TRBJ2-7 better. The CDR3 is made up of 15 amino acids. CDR1 is SEHNR, CDR2 FQNEAQ, per germline (reference sequence). CDR3 nucleotides: TGTGCCAGCAGCGAGCCCGGCGGGGGTTCCGACGAGCAGTACTTC. Its protein product is CASSEPGGGSDEQYF.

This chain uses TRBV28 with TRBJ1-2; the D gene is possibly TRBD1 (5 bases). The ends were cut back, 7 bases at V and 3 bases at J, with 18 bases in the middle. This CDR3 is 15 amino acids long. The germline gives CDR1 MDHEN, CDR2 SYDVKM. The CDR3 DNA is TGTGCCAGCAAGTCCCTCGGGGGAAACGACTATGGCTACACCTTC. Its translation is CASKSLGGNDYGYTF.

CDR3: CASSPRPGQGGTQYF. Here the CDR3 DNA reads TGTGCCAGCAGCCCCCGGCCGGGGCAGGGGGGTACGCAGTATTTT. This chain joins TRBV7-8 and TRBJ2-3, with a possible D match to TRBD1 (7 bases). This CDR3 region has 15 residues. With 5 bases removed from V and 8 bases from J, the gap between germline ends came to 20 bases. CDR1 is SGHVS, CDR2 FQNEAQ, per germline.

The rearrangement uses TRBV4-3 and TRBJ2-1; D ambiguous. V shed 1 base and J shed 10 bases, with 14 bases lying between them. The CDR3 is 14 amino acids. Germline CDR1 is LGHNA and CDR2 is YSLEER. CDR3 DNA sequence: TGCGCCAGCAGCCAAGGGCTTAACGGTGAAGAGCAGTTCTTC. Its translation: CASSQGLNGEEQFF.

The V and J genes are TRBV9 and TRBJ2-6; 12 positions match TRBD2. Trimming removed 0 bases from V and 2 bases from J; junction bases left unmatched: 3. CDR1 and CDR2 (germline): SGDLS, YYNGEE. This CDR3 contains 18 residues. The CDR3 nucleotides read TGTGCCAGCAGCGTAGTGGGACTAGCGGGCCCTGGGGCCAACGTCCTGACTTTC. Encoded protein: CASSVVGLAGPGANVLTF.

The chain joins TRBV28 to TRBJ1-4; TRBD1 might be the D (6 bases). Trimming cost V 3 bases and J 8 bases, with 19 bases left between them. CDR1 and CDR2 (germline): MDHEN, SYDVKM. The CDR3 totals 16 residues. CDR3 sequence (DNA): TGTGCCAGCAGTTTTAGAAGCAGGGGACTTAGGGAAAAACTGTTTTTT. Translating gives CASSFRSRGLREKLFF.

The rearrangement joins TRBV27 to TRBJ2-7; the D gene is possibly TRBD2 (5 bases). CDR1 and CDR2 from the germline V gene are MNHEY and SMNVEV (reference sequence). The V end lost 7 bases, the J end lost 1 base, and 11 bases lay between the germline ends. This CDR3 is 13 amino acids long. CDR3 region: CASTGNGSYEQYF. The CDR3 coding sequence is TGTGCCAGCACCGGGAATGGGTCCTACGAGCAGTACTTC.

This clonotype occurred a few times. The V call is TRBV7-9, the J call TRBJ2-7; D uncertain. Germline lookup yields CDR1 SEHNR and CDR2 FQNEAQ (reference sequence). This CDR3 contains 15 residues. Trimming removed 1 base at V and 6 bases at J, with 16 bases between. The CDR3 DNA is TGTGCCAGCAGCTTAGGTGACCGCTCCCTGGGCGAGCAGTACTTC. Protein: CASSLGDRSLGEQYF.

There are a few counts of this clonotype. The V gene is TRBV9, the J gene TRBJ1-2, with 10 bases that match TRBD1. The CDR3 covers 15 residues. Germline loops: CDR1 SGDLS, CDR2 YYNGEE. V dropped 0 bases and J dropped 6; count of bases not matched to a gene: 5. The CDR3 DNA reads as TGTGCCAGCAGCGTAGTAGAGACAGGGGGCAATGGCTACACCTTC. Its protein is CASSVVETGGNGYTF.